This is a list of T cell receptor beta chains from one sample in a study of T cell responses to AZD1222 COVID-19 vaccine. The assay was immunoSEQ multiplex PCR, and TCRdb's table has in-frame clones only and misses some. The table records 89,000 or so clones, about 86% of them present only once. The sequenced sample was peripheral blood, obtained on day 0 of AZD1222 vaccination. These receptors originate from an adult in good health. Both conserved end residues are part of each CDR3. D genes are given only for firm matches.

TRBJ2-2 TRBD1 TRBV28 CASSWGQPFTGELFF
TRBJ1-2 TRBD1 TRBV24-1 CATSDPGQVYGYTF
TRBJ2-1 NA TRBV7-8 CASSLDAMGNEQFF
TRBJ2-7 TRBD2 TRBV11-3 CASSLGGLATYEQYF
TRBJ1-5 NA TRBV7-9 CASSSLGSSNQPQHF
TRBJ1-5 NA TRBV15 CATSLGYQPQHF
TRBJ1-3 NA TRBV5-1 CASSFTGNTIYF
TRBJ1-5 TRBD1 TRBV29-1 CSGNRGRYSNQPQHF
TRBJ2-7 NA TRBV30 CAWNRGYEQYF
TRBJ2-5 NA TRBV6-2/TRBV6-3 CASSPVSRTTAGKETQYF
TRBJ1-4 NA TRBV30 CAWQEGLNEKLFF
TRBJ2-7 TRBD1 TRBV15 CATTLAGTGVVYEQYF